What follows is one T cell receptor (beta chain) and its context. The target of this receptor is not known. Base qualities are not recorded, but no much larger clone differs from it by a single base. The source of the sample is a study of cytomegalovirus exposure and HLA in healthy donors (dated by TCRdb to 2015 to 2018). Study-wide context: An earlier analysis of roughly 500 of the donors reported around 280 Gb of sequence data and around 110 million unique TCR beta sequences obtained from about 200 million T cells. Genome-wide SNP genotypes for about 65% of the roughly 670 donors were used in a later genetic analysis, which treated that subset as a discovery cohort. Donor age, sex, ethnicity and CMV serostatus were compiled together with the repertoire data. The number of donors typed differed by locus, with about 629-640 for A, B, C, DRB1 and DQB1, approximately 500 for DQA1, about 610 for DPA1, and over 400 for DPB1. Among roughly 370 genotyped donors of the cohort, an average of approximately 250,000 unique TCR beta nucleotide sequences were sequenced per donor, roughly 18% of them non-productive. The later analysis used no new phenotypic data to find candidate immune exposures, relying instead on TCR beta sequences and their occurrence across donors. A later analysis re-examined previously published TCR beta repertoires from about 670 donors and added high-resolution HLA genotyping to investigate patterns of TCR occurrence. Using immunosequencing, the study profiled T cell repertoires from approximately 700 subjects and related those repertoires to cytomegalovirus serostatus. Both class I and class II loci were covered by HLA typing, at four-digit resolution. Four or five DR-DQ haplotypes were handled as single units for association and clustering because linkage in the cohort was strong. In addition to the first cohort of around 670 subjects, a separate validation cohort of 100 to 150 different subjects was used. Every repertoire in the discovery cohort had been generated on one and the same sequencing platform. The study aimed to test whether cataloging public T cell receptors could reveal signatures of past pathogen exposure. To decide whether each TCR beta V gene segment behaved as functional or pseudogenic, an earlier analysis of some 600 of the donors relied on high-throughput TCR beta sequencing. High-throughput TCR immunosequencing, statistical association of individual TCRs with disease status, and machine learning were combined to predict cytomegalovirus infection status. Roughly 300 gigabases of sequencing data and 70 million to 85 million unique TCR sequences were included in an early release covering several hundred HLA-typed donors. Of the roughly 410 genotyped donors, 75% to 85% were placed in the genetic ancestry cluster associated with self-reported Caucasian donors. Study-wide conclusions, independent of this receptor: A further reported finding was that TCR beta sequences accurately predicted the HLA-A and HLA-B alleles for most subjects in the first cohort. A group of highly shared sequence variants was considered likely to be a technical artifact of the sequencing pipeline. Because some donors lacked HLA typing at each locus, the association tests relied only on the typed subset. Most TCR sequences were seen in very few donors, while some public TCRs were found in many individuals. A later analysis associated around 16,000 TCR beta sequences with specific HLA alleles at a false discovery rate of 0.05. According to a later analysis, parvovirus B19, influenza, CMV and Epstein-Barr virus appeared linked to several top co-occurrence clusters. Correlated functional status among segregating V segments might reflect linkage disequilibrium, but an unknown experimental factor could not be ruled out. The study listed 164 TCR beta chains as associated with cytomegalovirus. According to the authors, the approach could potentially be generalized to other disease states and immunological phenotypes. For the cohort, immune exposure information was limited to CMV serostatus. A later analysis found that most CMV-associated TCR beta chains appeared HLA-restricted, with HLA associations seemingly driven largely by CMV exposure. In both the original and validation cohorts, the classifier was reported to diagnose cytomegalovirus status with high specificity and sensitivity. The earlier analysis of 587 of the donors excluded fewer than 20 rarely observed V segments, including chromosome 9 orphons, because counts were too low. In this cohort, only TCR beta chains were sequenced, and detectable features were limited by the absence of alpha or paired-chain data. In a later analysis, HLA-associated TCR beta chains were found to be more clonally expanded and to have lower generation probabilities than equally common non-associated chains. Presence/absence analyses assumed roughly uniform sequencing depth across donors, an assumption that may not hold. A few of the identified cytomegalovirus-associated TCR beta chains were confirmed in vitro to be specific for cytomegalovirus antigens. Broadly in line with IMGT annotations, most TCR beta V segments showed up in productive rearrangements about 87% or about 30% of the time in an earlier analysis of 587 of the donors. Compared with the roughly 670-donor mean, donors in an Asian-associated ancestry cluster had fewer N-insertions in productive TCRs, according to a later genetic analysis. In a later analysis, TCR association rates were found to vary across HLA loci, with the most associated TCRs seen for DRB1 alleles and the fewest for HLA-C alleles. Some IMGT-functional V segments, including TRBV6-2 and TRBV6-3, could not be distinguished by the 87-base-pair reads and were therefore excluded. Assigning TCR associations to individual alleles was difficult when HLA alleles, especially DR and DQ, strongly co-occurred. In a later genetic analysis, a missense DCLRE1C variant was associated with V-gene and J-gene trimming of TCR beta chains, and the association was replicated in an independent cohort.

CDR3 length: 14 amino acids, cysteine to phenylalanine. The retained sequence is limited to the CDR3, 42 bases, with the frame set at the first base. Trimming removed 5 bases from V and 8 bases from J, leaving 16 bases between the germline ends. For CDR1 and CDR2, the germline V gene (reference sequence) lists SEHNR and FQNEAQ. The cohort consisted of fewer than 700 healthy bone marrow donors. At the time of sampling, every cohort member was nominally healthy, though immune exposures that went unrecorded were likely present. The donor was CMV seropositive and was included in the group of about 290 seropositive cohort members. A peripheral blood sample was collected from each donor, and TCR beta sequencing was performed on peripheral blood mononuclear cells. The Qiagen DNeasy Blood Extraction Kit was used to extract genomic DNA from the blood cell samples. Libraries were built with the immunoSEQ multiplex PCR assay. The multiplex PCR relied on a mix of 60 forward primers for TCR Vbeta segments and 13 reverse primers for TCR Jbeta segments. A multiplex PCR assay on genomic DNA amplified the CDR3 region of rearranged TCR beta genes. The amplified TCR beta libraries were sequenced on the Illumina HiSeq System as 87-base-pair reads. Per the original workflow: A later analysis tallied 75 million to 95 million unique TCR beta chains across the approximately 670 repertoires, and around 9.9 million of those chains were shared by two or more donors. A nearest-neighbor algorithm error-corrected the raw reads and collapsed the reads into unique sequences, merging closely related sequences to remove PCR and sequencing errors. To assign V, D and J gene segments, CDR3 sequences were aligned to IMGT reference sequences. Each retained sequence needed at least a six-nucleotide match to both a V gene segment and a J gene segment. Rearrangements were classified as productive when the CDR3 lacked stop codons and remained in frame with V and J, and all other rearrangements were classified as non-productive. CDR3 was defined by IMGT convention, running from the second conserved V-encoded cysteine to the conserved J-encoded phenylalanine. Sequences without an unambiguous match to a single V gene segment were excluded from the earlier analysis of a few hundred of the donors. In an earlier analysis of a few hundred of the donors, V segments were called functional above 56.7% productive rearrangements and were called segregating when the between-donor standard deviation exceeded 5%. To diagnose cytomegalovirus status from the catalog of TCR beta chain sequences, a statistical classification framework was built. A later analysis assigned V and J genes by comparing TCR nucleotide sequences with IMGT/GENE-DB human TR gene sequences. Using the TCRdist pipeline, a later analysis assigned CDR3 sequences along with most-parsimonious VDJ recombination scenarios. In a later analysis, every TCR beta chain was defined by the combination of its CDR3 amino acid sequence and its V-gene family, and reads without a unique V-gene family were dropped. To address suspected cross-contamination and a sequencing artifact, a later analysis removed 450 to 700 highly shared, low-generation-probability nucleotide sequences. A later analysis calculated a clonal expansion index for each public chain from normalized within-repertoire ranks of inferred template counts. A later analysis computed generation probabilities with a VDJ recombination model fitted to out-of-frame rearrangements, and checked the results against IGoR. In a later analysis, hypergeometric tests were used to score TCR-TCR, TCR-HLA and TCR-CMV co-occurrence, with a repertoire-size bias correction applied to TCR pairs. To estimate false discovery rates, a later analysis permuted the HLA or CMV assignments 20 times. A later analysis grouped co-occurring TCRs with DBSCAN, adding TCRdist sequence similarity when clustering within HLA-allele-positive subsets. For co-occurrence clustering, repertoires with fewer than 30,000 or more than 120,000 public chains were excluded, along with roughly 5 repertoires with anomalous nucleotide sharing. TCRdb obtained this table from immuneACCESS and retained in-frame rearrangements with V and J assigned. These tables miss some clones; where compared with another copy, unresolved V genes account for less than half of the shortfall, and the remainder is unexplained. V and J calls plus clone size are reproduced from that table; the DNA served to infer D and trimming. This sample holds about 110,000 clones; 55% to 75% were observed only once. 3.8% of the sample rests with the top ten.

The V and J genes are TRBV7-9 and TRBJ1-3; TRBD1 might be the D gene, on 5 matching bases. Source material: PBMCs. The sequence came from a man younger than 45 in good health and CMV-seropositive. The DNA reads as follows: TGTGCCAGCAGCCCCCCGTCAGGGTACGACACCATATATTTT. It specifies CASSPPSGYDTIYF.